One sample yielded the 19 T cell receptor beta chains listed below, sequenced in a study of blood T cell repertoires in COVID-19. Using immunoSEQ multiplex PCR, the repertoire was profiled, and TCRdb retains in-frame clones only, with some absent. The top ten clones hold approximately 8.7% of a sample with around 200,000 clones, approximately 78% of them seen once. Material for sequencing was PBMCs or T cells enriched from blood (not recorded which). The receptors derive from a man aged 35 to 55 who had recovered from COVID-19.

V and J are TRBV7-9 and TRBJ2-7, with a possible D match to TRBD1 (6 bases). This CDR3 is 14 amino acids long. Germline V gives CDR1 SEHNR, CDR2 FQNEAQ (reference sequence). Trimming removed 4 bases at V and 3 bases at J, with 13 bases between. CDR3 in DNA: TGTGCCAGCAGCTCCGGACAGAATCTCTACGAGCAGTACTTC. As protein: CASSSGQNLYEQYF.

The rearrangement links TRBV29-1 to TRBJ2-5; a possible D gene is TRBD2 (5 bases). The V and J ends lost 7 bases and 7 bases respectively, with 19 bases between them. The germline V gene has CDR1 SQVTM and CDR2 ANQGSEA. The CDR3 has 13 amino acids. CDR3 nucleotide sequence: TGCAGCGCCTTCGACGTAGCCCGGGGGACCCAGTACTTC. Translated: CSAFDVARGTQYF.

The rearrangement joins TRBV19 to TRBJ2-7, with D perhaps matching TRBD2 (6 bases). The CDR3 consists of 14 residues. V dropped 2 bases and J dropped 7 bases, with 15 bases sitting between them. Per the germline V gene, CDR1 is LNHDA and CDR2 is SQIVND (reference sequence). The CDR3 region is CASSILAPAGEQYF. The CDR3 coding sequence is TGTGCCAGTAGTATACTAGCGCCGGCGGGGGAGCAGTACTTC.

In nucleotides, the CDR3 is TGTGCCAGCAGCCTAATGGGGGGGGGCGGATCACCCCTCCACTTT. It specifies CASSLMGGGGSPLHF. The V gene is TRBV7-9, the J gene TRBJ1-6; weak D call: TRBD1 (6 bases). The germline CDR1 and CDR2 sequences are SEHNR and FQNEAQ (reference sequence). V lost 5 bases and J lost 10, with 18 bases in between. The CDR3 extends over 15 amino acids.

The J gene is TRBJ2-2, the V gene TRBV11-2; unclear D gene. The CDR3 runs to 15 residues. CDR1 and CDR2 (germline): SGHAT, FQNNGV. Trimming left V 0 bases short and J 3 bases short, with 8 bases between. The DNA of the CDR3 is TGTGCCAGCAGCTTAGATCAAGCCGACACCGGGGAGCTGTTTTTT. Its protein is CASSLDQADTGELFF. The complete variable domain, with remaining parts taken from reference TRBV11-2 and TRBJ2-2, reads EAGVAQSPRYKIIEKRQSVAFWCNPISGHATLYWYQQILGQGPKLLIQFQNNGVVDDSQLPKDRFSAERLKGVDSTLKIQPAKLEDSAVYLCASSLDQADTGELFFGEGSRLTVL.

V and J are TRBV7-9 and TRBJ2-5; perhaps TRBD2 as D (6 bases). V was cut by 5 bases and J by 0 bases, with 22 bases left in between. This CDR3 is 18 amino acids long. Germline loops: CDR1 SEHNR, CDR2 FQNEAQ (reference sequence). CDR3 residues: CASSNLVSLANYQETQYF. In DNA, the CDR3 is TGTGCCAGCAGCAACCTCGTTTCCCTAGCGAACTACCAAGAGACCCAGTACTTC.

This chain links TRBV24-1 with TRBJ2-1; 10 nucleotides line up with TRBD1. CDR1 and CDR2 (germline): KGHDR, SFDVKD. The CDR3 covers 17 residues. V trimming: 1 base; J trimming: 11 bases; junction bases outside the gene matches: 13. CDR3 in DNA: TGTGCCACCAGTGATTTAATCCCGGGACAGGGGTTGATGAAGCAGTTCTTC. Translating it yields CATSDLIPGQGLMKQFF.

V is TRBV10-3 and J is TRBJ2-5, with D maybe TRBD2 (6 bases). The CDR3 contains 16 residues. V was shortened by 3 bases and J by 5 bases, with 19 bases between the two germline ends. CDR1 and CDR2 (germline): ENHRY, SYGVKD. In nucleotides, the CDR3 is TGTGCCATCAGTGATCAACGGGACTTCCCGAGGGAGACCCAGTACTTC. This sequence encodes CAISDQRDFPRETQYF.

The chain uses TRBV11-2 and TRBJ2-7; 7 positions match TRBD1. V lost 5 bases, J lost 2 bases, and 6 bases stayed unmatched. Germline assignment: CDR1 SGHAT and CDR2 FQNNGV. The CDR3 has 14 amino acids. The chain's CDR3 is CASSARDRPYEQYF. CDR3 nucleotides: TGTGCCAGCAGCGCCCGGGACAGACCCTACGAGCAGTACTTC.

The chain couples TRBV19 to TRBJ2-1, with a tentative D call TRBD2 (5 bases). V dropped 3 bases and J dropped 3 bases, with 9 bases sitting between them. The germline gives CDR1 LNHDA, CDR2 SQIVND (reference sequence). The CDR3 runs 14 residues. The CDR3 bases are TGTGCCAGTAGTATTGGAGGAGGCTACAATGAGCAGTTCTTC. Amino acid sequence: CASSIGGGYNEQFF.

The V and J genes are TRBV2 and TRBJ2-3; 7 nucleotides match TRBD2. CDR1 SNHLY and CDR2 FYNNEI come from the germline V gene. The length of the CDR3 is 17 residues. V trimming: 4 bases; J trimming: 2 bases; junction bases outside the gene matches: 12. The DNA for the CDR3 is TGTGCCAGCAGTGGCTGGGGCACTAGCGATGACACAGATACGCAGTATTTT. It specifies CASSGWGTSDDTDTQYF. Supplemented by reference TRBV2 and TRBJ2-3, the full variable domain reads EPEVTQTPSHQVTQMGQEVILRCVPISNHLYFYWYRQILGQKVEFLVSFYNNEISEKSEIFDDQFSVERPDGSNFTLKIRSTKLEDSAMYFCASSGWGTSDDTDTQYFGPGTRLTVL.

The CDR3 here is CASSAVSDTQYF. The CDR3 coding sequence is TGTGCCAGCAGCGCGGTATCAGATACGCAGTATTTT. The chain employs TRBV5-4 and TRBJ2-3; D gene ambiguous. This CDR3 is 12 amino acids long. CDR1 is SGHNT and CDR2 is YYREEE in the germline V gene (reference sequence). Trimming removed 4 bases at V and 4 bases at J, with 7 bases between.

The V gene is TRBV19, the J gene TRBJ2-3; TRBD1 matches at 11 bases. Germline CDR1 LNHDA, CDR2 SQIVND (reference sequence). This CDR3 region has 14 residues. Unmatched junction bases numbered 4, after V lost 7 bases and J lost 4 bases. The CDR3 DNA sequence: TGTGCCAGTAAGGACAGGGGGCGGCCAGATACGCAGTATTTT. Its protein is CASKDRGRPDTQYF.

This clone has a single count. This sequence joins TRBV18 and TRBJ1-1; maybe TRBD1 (6 bases). From germline, CDR1 is KGHSH and CDR2 LQKENI. The V and J ends lost 3 bases and 6 bases respectively, with 14 bases between them. The CDR3 spans 14 residues. In nucleotides, the CDR3 is TGTGCCAGCTCACCCTCAGGGGCCGGGGCTGAAGCTTTCTTT. It encodes CASSPSGAGAEAFF. Full variable domain (remainder filled in from reference TRBV18 and TRBJ1-1): NAGVMQNPRHLVRRRGQEARLRCSPMKGHSHVYWYRQLPEEGLKFMVYLQKENIIDESGMPKERFSAEFPKEGPSILRIQQVVRGDSAAYFCASSPSGAGAEAFFGQGTRLTVV.

The rearrangement uses TRBV7-9 and TRBJ2-3, with D possibly being TRBD1 (6 bases). V shed 9 bases and J shed 4 bases, with 17 bases lying between them. CDR1 is SEHNR, CDR2 FQNEAQ, per germline (reference sequence). CDR3 length: 14 residues. The CDR3 spells CASQRGTIADTQYF. The CDR3 DNA reads as TGTGCCAGTCAAAGGGGGACGATCGCAGATACGCAGTATTTT.

The chain employs TRBV6-5 and TRBJ2-7; 7 nucleotides line up with TRBD2. CDR3 length: 15 amino acids. Germline V gene lookup returns CDR1 MNHEY and CDR2 SVGAGI. The V and J ends lost 2 bases and 4 bases, in that order; junction bases with no gene match: 8. CDR3 loop: CASSYVGGLGYEQYF. The CDR3 nucleotides read TGTGCCAGCAGTTACGTGGGAGGGCTAGGGTACGAGCAGTACTTC.

J is TRBJ1-2 and V is TRBV5-1; no clear D gene. The CDR3 extends over 16 amino acids. Per germline, CDR1 SGHRS and CDR2 YFSETQ. V lost 1 base and J lost 2, with 15 bases in between. The CDR3 region has the DNA TGCGCCAGCAGCTTGTCCCTGGGCAGCCAAAACTATGGCTACACCTTC. The encoded protein is CASSLSLGSQNYGYTF.

The CDR3 is CASSPGTGGEKLFF. Written as DNA, the CDR3 is TGTGCCAGCAGCCCAGGGACAGGGGGTGAAAAACTGTTTTTT. The J gene is TRBJ1-4, the V gene TRBV7-9, with 11 positions matching TRBD1. Trimming took 5 bases from V and 7 from J; bases not matched to a gene: 3. Germline values: CDR1 SEHNR, CDR2 FQNEAQ (reference sequence). The CDR3 extends over 14 amino acids. Full variable domain (missing parts from reference TRBV7-9 and TRBJ1-4): DTGVSQNPRHKITKRGQNVTFRCDPISEHNRLYWYRQTLGQGPEFLTYFQNEAQLEKSRLLSDRFSAERPKGSFSTLEIQRTEQGDSAMYLCASSPGTGGEKLFFGSGTQLSVL.

This clone was found once. The chain recombines TRBV15 with TRBJ2-3; 13 positions match TRBD2. CDR1 LNHNV and CDR2 YYDKDF come from the germline V gene (reference sequence). The CDR3 contains 16 residues. Unmatched junction bases numbered 3, after V lost 6 bases and J lost 0 bases. CDR3 in amino acids: CATRTSGGPSTDTQYF. The CDR3 region has the DNA TGTGCCACCAGGACTAGCGGGGGGCCTAGCACAGATACGCAGTATTTT.